This TCR beta chain was recovered during a study of PD-L1 blockade in urothelial cancer. In the study overall: Twenty-five of 29 patients were males with bladder-origin urothelial cancer. Analyses used blood from 3 weeks (second dose) and 6 weeks after treatment start.

The CDR3 loop spans 14 amino acids. Trimming removed 4 bases from V and 14 bases from J; junction bases left unmatched: 16. Germline CDR1 and CDR2: GTSNPN and SVGIG (reference sequence). Time point denoted: pretreatment peripheral blood. Patient disease was locally advanced or metastatic urothelial carcinoma. PCRs were each spiked with synthetic TCR analog templates. Repertoires were generated with immunoSEQ multiplex PCR, while TCRdb's copy carries only in-frame clones and drops some. The sample has tens of thousands of clones, over 75% seen once; the top ten hold about 15%. The J gene is TRBJ2-3, the V gene TRBV30; 9 bases line up with TRBD1. This TCR came from a man in his 70s with urothelial cancer. Material: PBMCs, obtained around atezolizumab (anti-PD-L1) treatment. CDR3 sequence (DNA): TGTGCCTGGAAGAGGGACAGGGTGGGTGGGTACGCGTATTTT. Translation: CAWKRDRVGGYAYF.